A selection of T cell receptor beta chains follows, all from one sample in a study of cytomegalovirus exposure and HLA in healthy donors. Measured with immunoSEQ multiplex PCR; TCRdb has only the in-frame clones, and not every one. This sample has some 330,000 clones, with 86% found just once. Sequencing was performed on PBMCs. The receptor source for this set is a woman aged 18-29 years in good health and CMV-seronegative. CDR3s include the opening cysteine and the closing phenylalanine or tryptophan. Each record gives: clone size, J gene, V gene, CDR3 length, D gene, CDR3 DNA, CDR3 protein. A D gene is named only where the DNA matches it firmly. The listing skips clone size in some rows; elsewhere it reads once, few, many or a size class.

-	TRBJ2-7	TRBV7-9	16	TRBD2	TGTGCCAGCAGCTTAGGGTCGTCGGGACTAGCGGGAGAGCAGTACTTC	CASSLGSSGLAGEQYF
-	TRBJ2-1	TRBV27	18	TRBD1	TGTGCCAGCAGTTTTAGGAAGGACAGGGAACTGAATAACAATGAGCAGTTCTTC	CASSFRKDRELNNNEQFF
-	TRBJ2-7	TRBV4-1	14	-	TGCGCCAGCAGCCAGCTGGGGAGAAATTACGAGCAGTACTTC	CASSQLGRNYEQYF
-	TRBJ2-5	TRBV14	17	TRBD2	TGTGCCAGCAGCCAGCATCTTCAGACTAGCCTGCAAGAGACCCAGTACTTC	CASSQHLQTSLQETQYF
-	TRBJ1-1	TRBV18	14	-	TGTGCCAGCTCAGATGACGAGGCCTTCACTGAAGCTTTCTTT	CASSDDEAFTEAFF
-	TRBJ1-5	TRBV7-2	14	TRBD1	TGTGCCAGCAGCCCGGGACAGGCTCCTCAGCCCCAGCATTTT	CASSPGQAPQPQHF
-	TRBJ2-5	TRBV29-1	13	-	TGCAGCGTCGCAATAGGGGGAGCGGAGACCCAGTACTTC	CSVAIGGAETQYF
-	TRBJ2-3	TRBV28	13	TRBD1	TGTGCCAGCAGTTCAGGGGGCCCAGATACGCAGTATTTT	CASSSGGPDTQYF
-	TRBJ1-1	TRBV15	15	-	TGTGCCACCAGCGCCACCGGACAGCCGAACACTGAAGCTTTCTTT	CATSATGQPNTEAFF
-	TRBJ2-7	TRBV6-1	15	-	TGTGCCAGCAGTGAATACGCTCCAGGGTTAAACGAGCAGTACTTC	CASSEYAPGLNEQYF
once	TRBJ2-5	TRBV28	14	-	TGTGCCAGCAGTACCACCCAGATACCAGAGACCCAGTACTTC	CASSTTQIPETQYF
-	TRBJ2-1	TRBV27	18	TRBD2	TGTGCCAGCAGTCCACCGATCAGGGAGGGCGGCCAGGCCAATGAGCAGTTCTTC	CASSPPIREGGQANEQFF
-	TRBJ2-7	TRBV12-5	12	TRBD1	TGTGCGTCGGGACAGGATATCTACGAGCAGTACTTC	CASGQDIYEQYF
-	TRBJ2-5	TRBV14	15	TRBD2	TGTGCCAGCAGCCGTGGGGGACTAGCTAGGGAGACCCAGTACTTC	CASSRGGLARETQYF
-	TRBJ1-1	TRBV5-6	13	-	TGTGCCAGCAGCGGGGACATGAACACTGAAGCTTTCTTT	CASSGDMNTEAFF
-	TRBJ2-5	TRBV25-1	16	TRBD2	TGTGCCAGCAGTGAACCCAGCGGGAGAGTTCCAGAGACCCAGTACTTC	CASSEPSGRVPETQYF
-	TRBJ1-2	TRBV4-1	15	-	TGCGCCAGCAGCCAAGATCACCCCGGAGCCTATGGCTACACCTTC	CASSQDHPGAYGYTF
once	TRBJ2-1	TRBV28	18	TRBD2	TGTGCCAGCAACACGCCCCCCCCCGGCGGGAGCTCCTACAATGAGCAGTTCTTC	CASNTPPPGGSSYNEQFF
-	TRBJ2-7	TRBV6-5	13	-	TGTGCCAGCAGTTATGGGGCCCTAGGGGAGCAGTACTTC	CASSYGALGEQYF
-	TRBJ1-3	TRBV2	15	-	TGTGCCAGCAGTGAAGGGGCAGGGCGGGGAAACACCATATATTTT	CASSEGAGRGNTIYF
-	TRBJ2-5	TRBV4-2	19	TRBD2	TGTGCCAGCAGCCTCACCGGGACTAGCGGGATAGGGGATCGGGAGACCCAGTACTTC	CASSLTGTSGIGDRETQYF
-	TRBJ1-1	TRBV27	19	TRBD1	TGTGCCAGCAGTTTATATGGCCCGGGACAGCCCTACAAGAACACTGAAGCTTTCTTT	CASSLYGPGQPYKNTEAFF
-	TRBJ2-3	TRBV18	15	TRBD2	TGTGCCAGCTCACCACCGGGACTAGCGGGAGACACGCAGTATTTT	CASSPPGLAGDTQYF